A single T cell receptor beta chain is shown here with its context. This specimen belongs to a study of CD8 T cells in Susac syndrome. Peripheral blood CD8+ and CD4+ T cells were profiled by TCR beta sequencing. The CD8+ and CD4+ T cells were negatively isolated, with the TEMRA cells enriched by FACS. Reverse transcription of roughly 0.5 to 1 ug RNA was carried out with random hexamers. With immunoSEQ multiplex PCR, TCR beta CDR3 was amplified across 54 Vbeta and 13 Jbeta. One entry per CDR3 protein results from TCRdb running MiXCR on the immunoSEQ multiplex PCR reads. The profile shows around 190,000 distinct CDR3 sequences, about 95% of them singletons. V lost 3 bases, J lost 5 bases, and 10 bases lay in between. The CDR3 runs to 12 residues. The germline CDR1 and CDR2 sequences are SQVTM and ANQGSEA.

The sequence came from a human donor in good health. The specimen sequenced was CD4+ T cells from PBMCs. This rearrangement joins TRBV29-1 to TRBJ1-2; D not certain. The CDR3 coding sequence is TGCAGCGTTGAGAACAGTCAATATGGCTACACCTTC. Translating it yields CSVENSQYGYTF.